Each of the 17 T cell receptor beta chains below was sequenced from the same sample in a study of T cells in Graves' hyperthyroidism and ophthalmopathy. RNA transcripts provided the source from which TCR beta CDR3 regions were amplified. TCR CDR3 underwent first-round RT-PCR with the HTBI primer set. MiXCR was run by TCRdb on the multiplex PCR reads, yielding one entry per CDR3 protein. The data hold 450,000 to 650,000 distinct CDR3 sequences, with 14% observed a single time. The sequenced material came from blood. The source is a woman under 30 with Graves' ophthalmopathy.

The chain is built from TRBV7-9 and TRBJ1-3, with TRBD1 matching over 12 bases. The V and J ends lost 4 bases and 3 bases, in that order; junction bases with no gene match: 7. The length of the CDR3 is 17 residues. The germline gives CDR1 SEHNR, CDR2 FQNEAQ (reference sequence). CDR3 sequence: CASSYTGTGGSGNTIYF. DNA of the CDR3: TGTGCCAGCAGCTATACCGGGACAGGGGGCAGTGGAAACACCATATATTTT.

CDR3 nucleotides: TGTGCCTGGAGTCAAACCTCCCGGGGCAATCAGCCCCAGCATTTT. Translating it yields CAWSQTSRGNQPQHF. The chain is built from TRBV30 and TRBJ1-5, with D unresolved. The germline CDR1 and CDR2 sequences are GTSNPN and SVGIG (reference sequence). There are 15 residues in the CDR3. V was trimmed by 2 bases and J by 2 bases, leaving 13 bases between them.

The chain joins TRBV2 to TRBJ1-2, with TRBD1 as a possible D gene (5 bases). CDR3 size: 15 residues. The germline gives CDR1 SNHLY, CDR2 FYNNEI. Trimming took 5 bases from V and 2 from J, leaving 15 bases between them. CDR3 coding DNA: TGTGCCAGCAGTTCCCGGGCCCGGGGGAACTATGGCTACACCTTC. It yields the protein CASSSRARGNYGYTF.

This clonotype occurred many times. This chain uses TRBV27 with TRBJ2-5; the D gene could be TRBD1 or TRBD2 (6 bases each). Trimming shortened V by 6 bases and J by 7 bases, and 15 bases separated the two germline ends. This CDR3 has 13 residues. CDR1 and CDR2 from the germline V gene are MNHEY and SMNVEV (reference sequence). The CDR3 DNA reads as TGTGCCAGCAGCTTCCGGGGGCTTGGGACCCAGTACTTC. Translated: CASSFRGLGTQYF.

This clonotype was observed at least ten times. V gene TRBV7-2 combines with J gene TRBJ2-1; no firm D call. Trimming took off 1 base at V and 9 bases at J, with 13 bases between the two ends. The germline gives CDR1 SGHTA, CDR2 FQGNSA. CDR3 length: 14 amino acids. The CDR3 loop is CASSLVLGLVEQFF. In DNA form, the CDR3 reads TGTGCCAGCAGCTTAGTGTTAGGTTTAGTTGAGCAGTTCTTC.

This clonotype was seen more than once but under ten times. The chain combines TRBV20-1 with TRBJ2-3, with 9 bases that match TRBD1. The CDR3 has 14 residues. V was clipped by 6 bases and J by 0 bases; unmatched bases: 4. Germline values: CDR1 DFQATT, CDR2 SNEGSKA (reference sequence). The DNA for the CDR3 is TGCAGTGCCACAGGACAGGGGAGCACAGATACGCAGTATTTT. Its translation is CSATGQGSTDTQYF.

In its sample, this clonotype was seen many times. The chain combines TRBV7-2 with TRBJ1-2, with 8 bases matching TRBD1. The germline V gene encodes CDR1 SGHTA and CDR2 FQGNSA. After removal of 3 bases from V and 8 bases from J, the junction contained 5 bases not matched to a gene. The CDR3 loop spans 13 amino acids. CDR3 loop: CASSFRQGSGYTF. CDR3 nucleotide sequence: TGTGCCAGCAGCTTCCGACAGGGGTCCGGCTACACCTTC.

This clonotype was detected many times. V and J are TRBV2 and TRBJ2-1, with D possibly matching TRBD2 (5 bases). The V end was cut by 0 bases, the J end by 5 bases, with 8 bases between. Per the germline V gene, CDR1 is SNHLY and CDR2 is FYNNEI. This CDR3 spans 14 amino acids. The CDR3 nucleotides read TGTGCCAGCAGTGAAGCGCCGGGGAACAATGAGCAGTTCTTC. Its translation: CASSEAPGNNEQFF.

In this sample, this clonotype turned up many times. V usage is TRBV10-3 and J usage is TRBJ2-1; 10 bases agree with TRBD2. Per germline, CDR1 ENHRY and CDR2 SYGVKD. This CDR3 contains 15 residues. With 6 bases clipped from V and 7 bases from J, the junction kept 9 bases outside the gene matches. The CDR3 sequence is CAISRAGGPENEQFF. As DNA, the CDR3 is TGTGCCATCAGCCGAGCGGGAGGGCCGGAAAATGAGCAGTTCTTC.

This clonotype was observed many times. This sequence joins TRBV28 and TRBJ1-1; TRBD1 is a possible D gene (5 bases). Germline V CDR1 and CDR2: MDHEN, SYDVKM. With 6 bases removed from V and 4 bases from J, the gap between germline ends came to 12 bases. CDR3 length: 13 amino acids. This chain's CDR3 is CASSRGGGTEAFF. CDR3 bases: TGTGCCAGCAGCCGGGGGGGTGGCACTGAAGCTTTCTTT.

This clonotype was seen a few times. A much larger clone differs by one base, so this may be a read error. The J gene is TRBJ1-1, the V gene TRBV20-1, with D hard to call. The CDR3 consists of 14 residues. Germline CDR1 reads DFQATT; CDR2 reads SNEGSKA (reference sequence). CDR3 loop: CSARDADGNTGAFF. CDR3 bases: TGCAGTGCTAGAGATGCGGATGGGAACACTGGAGCTTTCTTT.

This clonotype was seen at least ten times. This chain uses TRBV11-1 with TRBJ1-3; TRBD1 aligns across 8 bases. The CDR3 extends over 15 amino acids. From germline, CDR1 is SGHAT and CDR2 FQDESV (reference sequence). J was trimmed by 0 bases and V by 5 bases; bases with no gene match: 3. CDR3: CASSGQGYSGNTIYF. CDR3 nucleotide sequence: TGTGCCAGCAGCGGACAGGGCTACTCTGGAAACACCATATATTTT.

This clonotype was recorded many times. The chain recombines TRBV6-1 with TRBJ1-1, with a weak D call TRBD1 (5 bases). Per the germline V gene, CDR1 is MNHNS and CDR2 is SASEGT. CDR3 length equals 16 residues. Between the trimmed V and J ends, which lost 6 bases and 4 bases, there was a span of 21 bases. As DNA, the CDR3 is TGTGCCAGCAGACCCTATAGTTCAGGGTTGATCACTGAAGCTTTCTTT. Amino acid sequence: CASRPYSSGLITEAFF.

This chain uses TRBV6-4 with TRBJ2-7, with 11 bases identical to TRBD2. The CDR3 consists of 16 residues. With 6 bases clipped from V and 3 bases from J, the junction kept 10 bases outside the gene matches. CDR1 and CDR2 (germline): MRHNA, SNTAGT. The CDR3 here is CASRAHASGRSYEQYF. DNA for the CDR3: TGTGCCAGCAGAGCTCACGCTAGCGGGAGGAGCTACGAGCAGTACTTC.

This clonotype has ten or more counts. The gene calls are TRBV24-1 and TRBJ2-2, with 11 bases identical to TRBD1. V shed 0 bases, J shed 3 bases, and the junction held 5 bases outside the gene matches. CDR3 length: 18 residues. Per the germline V gene, CDR1 is KGHDR and CDR2 is SFDVKD. This chain's CDR3 is CATSDLYWDRGDTGELFF. CDR3 DNA: TGTGCCACCAGTGATTTGTATTGGGACAGGGGGGACACCGGGGAGCTGTTTTTT.

This clonotype was counted only a few times. The V call is TRBV20-1, the J call TRBJ2-1; tentatively, D is TRBD2 (6 bases). The length of the CDR3 is 13 residues. Per germline, CDR1 DFQATT and CDR2 SNEGSKA (reference sequence). In nucleotides, the CDR3 is TGCGGGAAGACGGCGGGATGGGGCAATGAGCAGTTCTTC. This translates into CGKTAGWGNEQFF.

This clonotype was found many times. This chain links TRBV6-1 with TRBJ1-1; 8 nucleotides match TRBD1. CDR3 length: 17 amino acids. CDR1 MNHNS and CDR2 SASEGT come from the germline V gene. Trimming cost V 5 bases and J 1 base; bases outside gene matches: 12. The CDR3 reads CASSYTTSTGGNTEAFF. The CDR3 nucleotides read TGTGCCAGCAGTTATACTACCTCCACAGGGGGGAACACTGAAGCTTTCTTT.